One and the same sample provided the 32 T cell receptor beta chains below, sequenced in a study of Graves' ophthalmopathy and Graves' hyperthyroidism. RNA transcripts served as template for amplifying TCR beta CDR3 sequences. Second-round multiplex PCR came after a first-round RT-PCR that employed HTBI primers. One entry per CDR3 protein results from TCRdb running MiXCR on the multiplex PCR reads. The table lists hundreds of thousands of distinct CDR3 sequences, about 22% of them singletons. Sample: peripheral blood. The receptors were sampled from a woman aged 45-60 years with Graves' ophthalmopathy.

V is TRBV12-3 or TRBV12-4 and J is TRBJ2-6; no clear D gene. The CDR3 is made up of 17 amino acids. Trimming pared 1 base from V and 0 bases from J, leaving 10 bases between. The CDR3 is CASSLVLGSSGANVLTF. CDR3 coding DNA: TGTGCCAGCAGTTTAGTTCTCGGAAGCTCTGGGGCCAACGTCCTGACTTTC.

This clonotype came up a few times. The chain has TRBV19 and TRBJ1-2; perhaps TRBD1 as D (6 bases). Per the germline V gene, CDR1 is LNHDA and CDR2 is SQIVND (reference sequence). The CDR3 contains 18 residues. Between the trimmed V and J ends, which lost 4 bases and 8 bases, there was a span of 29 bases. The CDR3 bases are TGTGCCAGTAGTAGCGTAAAAACCTCCGGGACACCTACAGACGGCTACACCTTC. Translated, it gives CASSSVKTSGTPTDGYTF.

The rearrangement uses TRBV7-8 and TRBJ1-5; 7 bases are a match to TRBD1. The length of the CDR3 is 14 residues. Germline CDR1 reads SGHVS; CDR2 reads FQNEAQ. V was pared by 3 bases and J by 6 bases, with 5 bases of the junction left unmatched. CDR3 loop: CASSFSDRSQPQHF. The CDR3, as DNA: TGTGCCAGCAGCTTCTCGGACAGGTCTCAGCCCCAGCATTTT.

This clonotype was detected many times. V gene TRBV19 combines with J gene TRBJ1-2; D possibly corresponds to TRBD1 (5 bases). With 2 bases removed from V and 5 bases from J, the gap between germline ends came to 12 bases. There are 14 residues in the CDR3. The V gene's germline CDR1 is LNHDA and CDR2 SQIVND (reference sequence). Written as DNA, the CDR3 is TGTGCCAGTAGTATACCCTGGGACGATTATGGCTACACCTTC. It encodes CASSIPWDDYGYTF.

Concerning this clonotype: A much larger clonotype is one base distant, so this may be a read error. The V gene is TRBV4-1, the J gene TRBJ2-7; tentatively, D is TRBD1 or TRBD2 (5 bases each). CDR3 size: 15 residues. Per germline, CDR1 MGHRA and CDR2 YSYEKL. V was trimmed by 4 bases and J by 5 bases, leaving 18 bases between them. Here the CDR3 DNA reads TGCGCCAGCAGCCTTAGCCTGGGGGTGGCCGACGAGCAGTACTTC. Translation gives CASSLSLGVADEQYF.

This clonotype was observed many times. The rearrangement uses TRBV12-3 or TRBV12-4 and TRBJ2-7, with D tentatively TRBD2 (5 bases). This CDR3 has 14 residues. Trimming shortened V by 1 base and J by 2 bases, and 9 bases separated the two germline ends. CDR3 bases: TGTGCCAGCAGTTTAGGAGGGTTTACCTACGAGCAGTACTTC. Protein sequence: CASSLGGFTYEQYF.

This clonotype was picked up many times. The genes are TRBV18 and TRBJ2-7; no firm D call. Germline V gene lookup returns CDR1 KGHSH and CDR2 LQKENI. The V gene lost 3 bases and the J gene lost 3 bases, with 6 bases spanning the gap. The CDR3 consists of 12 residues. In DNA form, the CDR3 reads TGTGCCAGCTCACCCTCGGTCTACGAGCAGTACTTC. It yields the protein CASSPSVYEQYF.

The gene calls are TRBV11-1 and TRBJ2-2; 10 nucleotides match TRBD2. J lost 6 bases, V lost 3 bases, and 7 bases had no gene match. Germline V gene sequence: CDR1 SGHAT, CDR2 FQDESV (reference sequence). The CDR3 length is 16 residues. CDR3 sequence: CASSLSSGGIAGELFF. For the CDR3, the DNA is TGTGCCAGCAGCTTGTCTAGCGGGGGTATTGCCGGGGAGCTGTTTTTT.

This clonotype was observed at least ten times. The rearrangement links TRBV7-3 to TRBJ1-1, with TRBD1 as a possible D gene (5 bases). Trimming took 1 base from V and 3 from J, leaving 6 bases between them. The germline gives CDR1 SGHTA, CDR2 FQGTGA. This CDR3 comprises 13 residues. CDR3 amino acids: CASSLRGDTEAFF. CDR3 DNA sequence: TGTGCCAGCAGCTTAAGGGGGGACACTGAAGCTTTCTTT.

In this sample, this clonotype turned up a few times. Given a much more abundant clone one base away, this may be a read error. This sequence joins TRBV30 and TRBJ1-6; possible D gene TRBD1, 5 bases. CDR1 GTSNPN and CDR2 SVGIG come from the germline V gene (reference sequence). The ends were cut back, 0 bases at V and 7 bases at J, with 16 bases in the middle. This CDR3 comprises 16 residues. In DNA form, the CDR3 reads TGTGCCTGGAGTGTGGGTTGGGCAGGGCGGAATTCACCCCTCCACTTT. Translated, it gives CAWSVGWAGRNSPLHF.

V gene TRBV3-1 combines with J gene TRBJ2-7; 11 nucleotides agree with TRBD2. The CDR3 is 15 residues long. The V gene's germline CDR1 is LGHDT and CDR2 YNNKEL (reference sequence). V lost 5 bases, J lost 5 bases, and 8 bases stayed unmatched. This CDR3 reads CASSDRSGRADEQYF. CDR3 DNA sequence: TGTGCCAGCAGCGATCGTAGCGGGAGGGCGGACGAGCAGTACTTC.

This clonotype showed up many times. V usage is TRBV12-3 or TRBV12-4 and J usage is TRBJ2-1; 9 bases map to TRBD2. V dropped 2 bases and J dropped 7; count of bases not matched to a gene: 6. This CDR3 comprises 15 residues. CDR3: CASSLISGGSNEQFF. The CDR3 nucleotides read TGTGCCAGCAGTTTAATTAGCGGGGGCTCAAATGAGCAGTTCTTC.

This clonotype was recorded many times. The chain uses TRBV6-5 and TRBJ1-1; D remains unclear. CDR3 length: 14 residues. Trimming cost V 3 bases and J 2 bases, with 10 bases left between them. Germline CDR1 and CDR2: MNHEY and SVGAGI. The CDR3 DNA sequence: TGTGCCAGCAGTTATCCAGGACCTAACACTGAAGCTTTCTTT. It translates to CASSYPGPNTEAFF.

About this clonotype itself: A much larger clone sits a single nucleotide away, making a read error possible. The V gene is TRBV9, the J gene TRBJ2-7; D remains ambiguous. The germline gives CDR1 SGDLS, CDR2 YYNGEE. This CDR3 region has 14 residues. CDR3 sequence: CASSVGKLPYGQYF. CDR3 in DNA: TGTGCCAGCAGCGTAGGAAAGCTCCCCTACGGGCAGTACTTC. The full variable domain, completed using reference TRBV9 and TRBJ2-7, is DSGVTQTPKHLITATGQRVTLRCSPRSGDLSVYWYQQSLDQGLQFLIQYYNGEERAKGNILERFSAQQFPDLHSELNLSSLELGDSALYFCASSVGKLPYGQYFGPGTRLTVT.

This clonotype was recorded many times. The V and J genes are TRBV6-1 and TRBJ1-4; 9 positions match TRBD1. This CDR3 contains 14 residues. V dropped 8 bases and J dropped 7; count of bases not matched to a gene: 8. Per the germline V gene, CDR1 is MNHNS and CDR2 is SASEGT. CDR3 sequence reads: CASVLGTGSEKLFF. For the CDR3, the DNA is TGTGCCAGCGTGCTTGGGACAGGGTCTGAAAAACTGTTTTTT.

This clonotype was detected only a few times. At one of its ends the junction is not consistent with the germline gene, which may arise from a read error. CDR3 amino acids: CASSRALKQNSEAFF. DNA for the CDR3: TGTGCCAGCAGCCGGGCCCTAAAGCAGAACTCTGAAGCTTTCTTT. The rearrangement links TRBV28 to TRBJ1-1; D uncertain. CDR1 MDHEN and CDR2 SYDVKM come from the germline V gene. The CDR3 consists of 15 residues.

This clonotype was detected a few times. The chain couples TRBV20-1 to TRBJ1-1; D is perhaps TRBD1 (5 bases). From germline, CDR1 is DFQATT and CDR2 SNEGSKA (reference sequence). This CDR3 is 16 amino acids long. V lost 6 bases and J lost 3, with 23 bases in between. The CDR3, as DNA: TGCAGTGCAGGGCCGTGGACAAGGAGCGCGGACACTGAAGCTTTCTTT. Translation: CSAGPWTRSADTEAFF.

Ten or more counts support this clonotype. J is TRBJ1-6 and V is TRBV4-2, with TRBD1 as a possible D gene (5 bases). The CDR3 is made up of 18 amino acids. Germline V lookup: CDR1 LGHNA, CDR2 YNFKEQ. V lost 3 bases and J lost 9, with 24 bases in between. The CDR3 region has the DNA TGTGCCAGCAGCCAGAAGGTTATGACAGCCCTCGAAGGTTCACCCCTCCACTTT. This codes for CASSQKVMTALEGSPLHF.

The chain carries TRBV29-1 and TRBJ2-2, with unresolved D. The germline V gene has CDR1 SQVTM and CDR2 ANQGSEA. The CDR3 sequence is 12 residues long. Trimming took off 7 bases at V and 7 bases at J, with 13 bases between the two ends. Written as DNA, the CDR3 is TGCAGCGGGGCTCTAACCGGCGGGGAGCTGTTTTTT. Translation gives CSGALTGGELFF.

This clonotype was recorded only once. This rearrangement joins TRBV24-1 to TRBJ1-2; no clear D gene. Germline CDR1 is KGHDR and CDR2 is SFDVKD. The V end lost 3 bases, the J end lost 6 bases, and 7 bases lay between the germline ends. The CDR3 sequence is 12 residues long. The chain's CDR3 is CATSDAQDGYTF. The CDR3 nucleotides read TGTGCCACCAGTGATGCCCAAGATGGCTACACCTTC.

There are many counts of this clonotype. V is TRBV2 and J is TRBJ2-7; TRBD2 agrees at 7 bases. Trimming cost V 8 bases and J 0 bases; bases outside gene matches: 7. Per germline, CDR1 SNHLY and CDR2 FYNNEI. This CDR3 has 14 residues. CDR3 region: CASEKAGYSYEQYF. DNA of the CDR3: TGTGCCAGCGAAAAAGCGGGGTACTCCTACGAGCAGTACTTC.

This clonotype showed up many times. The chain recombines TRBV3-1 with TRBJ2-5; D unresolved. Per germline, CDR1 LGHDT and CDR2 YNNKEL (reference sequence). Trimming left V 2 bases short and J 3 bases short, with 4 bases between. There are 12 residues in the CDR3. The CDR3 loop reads CASSQREETQYF. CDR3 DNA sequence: TGTGCCAGCAGCCAAAGGGAAGAGACCCAGTACTTC.

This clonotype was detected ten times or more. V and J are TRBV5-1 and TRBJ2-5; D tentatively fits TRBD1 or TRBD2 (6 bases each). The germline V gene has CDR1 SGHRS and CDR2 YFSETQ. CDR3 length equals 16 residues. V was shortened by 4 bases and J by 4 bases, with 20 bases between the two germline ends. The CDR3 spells CASSGTRRGVGETQYF. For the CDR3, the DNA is TGCGCCAGCAGCGGGACCCGTAGGGGGGTTGGAGAGACCCAGTACTTC.

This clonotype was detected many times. Here the CDR3 DNA reads TGTGCCAGCAGTTTAGGGGACGTCTCCTACGAGCAGTACTTC. Translated, it gives CASSLGDVSYEQYF. This chain connects TRBV12-3 or TRBV12-4 to TRBJ2-7, with D perhaps given as TRBD1 or TRBD2 (5 bases each). The CDR3 loop spans 14 amino acids. The germline V and J ends were trimmed by 1 base and 0 bases, with 7 bases remaining between them.

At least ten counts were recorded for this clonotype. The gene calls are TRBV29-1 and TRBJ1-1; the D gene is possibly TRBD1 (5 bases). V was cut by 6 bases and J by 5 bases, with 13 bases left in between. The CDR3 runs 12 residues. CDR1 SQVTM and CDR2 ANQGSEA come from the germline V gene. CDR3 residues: CSVERGGTEAFF. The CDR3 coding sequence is TGCAGCGTGGAGAGGGGTGGGACTGAAGCTTTCTTT.

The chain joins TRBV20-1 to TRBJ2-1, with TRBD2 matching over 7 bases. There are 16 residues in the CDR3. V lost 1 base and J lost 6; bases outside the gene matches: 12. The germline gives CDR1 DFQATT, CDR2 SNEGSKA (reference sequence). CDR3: CSARVPRGGSINEQFF. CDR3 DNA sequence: TGCAGTGCTAGAGTCCCGAGGGGCGGGAGTATCAATGAGCAGTTCTTC.

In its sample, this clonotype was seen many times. CDR3 protein: CASSEQTNTEAFF. CDR3 coding DNA: TGTGCCAGCAGCGAACAAACGAACACTGAAGCTTTCTTT. The gene calls are TRBV6-1 and TRBJ1-1; D gene ambiguous. Trimming took off 6 bases at V and 1 base at J, with 9 bases between the two ends. The CDR3 is made up of 13 amino acids. The germline CDR1 and CDR2 sequences are MNHNS and SASEGT.

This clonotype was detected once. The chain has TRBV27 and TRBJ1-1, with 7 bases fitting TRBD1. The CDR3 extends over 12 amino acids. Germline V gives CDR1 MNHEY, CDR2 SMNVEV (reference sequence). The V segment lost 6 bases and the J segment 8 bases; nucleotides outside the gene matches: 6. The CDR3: CASSTIRGEAFF. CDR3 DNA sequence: TGTGCCAGCAGCACCATCAGGGGGGAAGCTTTCTTT.

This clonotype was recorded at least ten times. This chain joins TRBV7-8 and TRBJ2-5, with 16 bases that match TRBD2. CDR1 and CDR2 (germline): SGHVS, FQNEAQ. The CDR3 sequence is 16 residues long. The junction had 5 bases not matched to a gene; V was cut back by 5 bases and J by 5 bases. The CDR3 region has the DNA TGTGCCAGCAGCATGGGACTAGCGGGAGGGCAGGAGACCCAGTACTTC. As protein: CASSMGLAGGQETQYF. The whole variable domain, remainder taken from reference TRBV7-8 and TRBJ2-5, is GAGVSQSPRYKVAKRGQDVALRCDPISGHVSLFWYQQALGQGPEFLTYFQNEAQLDKSGLPSDRFFAERPEGSVSTLKIQRTQQEDSAVYLCASSMGLAGGQETQYFGPGTRLLVL.

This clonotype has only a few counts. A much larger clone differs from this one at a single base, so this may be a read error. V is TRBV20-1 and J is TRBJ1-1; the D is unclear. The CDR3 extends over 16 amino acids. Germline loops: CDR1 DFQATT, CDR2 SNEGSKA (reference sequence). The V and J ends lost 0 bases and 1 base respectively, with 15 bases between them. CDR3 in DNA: TGCAGTGCTAGAGATTGGGTGGCCAGATCGAACACTGAAGCTTTCTTT. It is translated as CSARDWVARSNTEAFF.

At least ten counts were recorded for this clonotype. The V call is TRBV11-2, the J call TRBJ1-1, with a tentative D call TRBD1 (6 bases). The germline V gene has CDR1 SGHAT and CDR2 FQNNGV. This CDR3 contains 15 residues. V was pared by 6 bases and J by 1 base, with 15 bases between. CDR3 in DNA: TGTGCCAGCAGTGAAAGGGGGGCTACGAACACTGAAGCTTTCTTT. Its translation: CASSERGATNTEAFF.

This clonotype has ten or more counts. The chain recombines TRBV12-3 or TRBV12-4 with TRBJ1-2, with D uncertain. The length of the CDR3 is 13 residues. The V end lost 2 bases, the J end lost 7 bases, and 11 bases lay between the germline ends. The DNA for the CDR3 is TGTGCCAGCAGTTTAACCAGCCAGGCTGGCTACACCTTC. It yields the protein CASSLTSQAGYTF.